The 20 T cell receptor beta chains given below trace back to one sample, sequenced in a study of T-cell memory formation after mild COVID-19. Via MiXCR, TCRdb re-called the 5' RACE reads, giving one row per CDR3 protein. The sample yields a few hundred thousand distinct CDR3 sequences, 25% to 30% seen once. Sequencing input: PBMCs or a T cell subset sorted from them (not recorded which). The source is an adult woman who had mild COVID-19 (a few samples of this study predate the infection). Cell type and time point are not known.

The genes are TRBV4-1 and TRBJ1-5, with TRBD1 identical over 9 bases. Germline V gene sequence: CDR1 MGHRA, CDR2 YSYEKL. The trim removed 1 base at V and 5 bases at J, leaving 6 bases unmatched. The CDR3 totals 16 residues. The CDR3 nucleotides read TGCGCCAGCAGCCAAGGACAGGGGGGCCGTTATCAGCCCCAGCATTTT. Translation gives CASSQGQGGRYQPQHF.

V usage is TRBV5-4 and J usage is TRBJ2-2; 9 nucleotides match TRBD1. The length of the CDR3 is 15 residues. J gave up 3 bases and V 2 bases, and 2 bases lay outside the gene matches. Germline V gene data show CDR1 as SGHNT and CDR2 as YYREEE (reference sequence). CDR3 sequence: CASSLQGAYTGELFF. Written as DNA, the CDR3 is TGTGCCAGCAGCTTACAGGGGGCGTACACCGGGGAGCTGTTTTTT.

This clonotype was seen only a few times. The CDR3 loop reads CATSDSSREEQYF. CDR3 nucleotides: TGTGCCACCAGTGATTCTTCGAGGGAAGAGCAGTACTTC. This chain links TRBV24-1 with TRBJ2-7; a weak D match, TRBD2 (5 bases). Trimming removed 2 bases from V and 7 bases from J, with 11 bases in between. The germline V gene encodes CDR1 KGHDR and CDR2 SFDVKD. CDR3 length: 13 residues.

This chain joins TRBV6-2 or TRBV6-3 and TRBJ2-7, with unresolved D. Germline V gene data show CDR1 as MNHEY and CDR2 as SVGEGT. Between the trimmed V and J ends, which lost 3 bases and 6 bases, there was a span of 30 bases. The CDR3 extends over 19 amino acids. The CDR3 region has the DNA TGTGCCAGCAGTTATGGAAGGTCAGTTAAGGTGCGGCTTCCTGGCGAGCAGTACTTC. This sequence encodes CASSYGRSVKVRLPGEQYF.

The chain has TRBV5-1 and TRBJ1-1; no clear D. Trimming took off 1 base at V and 0 bases at J, with 13 bases between the two ends. Per the germline V gene, CDR1 is SGHRS and CDR2 is YFSETQ. The length of the CDR3 is 16 residues. CDR3 loop: CASSLWGPGLNTEAFF. The CDR3 DNA sequence: TGCGCCAGCAGCTTGTGGGGTCCCGGACTGAACACTGAAGCTTTCTTT.

This clonotype showed up just a few times. This sequence joins TRBV27 and TRBJ2-7; D gene unclear. This CDR3 contains 13 residues. Trimming pared 5 bases from V and 3 bases from J, leaving 11 bases between. Per the germline V gene, CDR1 is MNHEY and CDR2 is SMNVEV (reference sequence). CDR3 sequence (DNA): TGTGCCAGCAGTCAACCCCCGGGCTACGAGCAGTACTTC. Translating it yields CASSQPPGYEQYF.

On this clonotype: The junction departs from the called germline gene at one end, perhaps through a read error. The chain links TRBV7-9 to TRBJ2-7, with D hard to call. Germline V gives CDR1 SEHNR, CDR2 FQNEAQ (reference sequence). The CDR3 totals 13 residues. CDR3 DNA: TGTGCCAGCAGCTTAATATCGAGGCGCGTAGTAGACTTC. As protein: CASSLISRRVVDF.

The chain recombines TRBV29-1 with TRBJ1-5; D gene ambiguous. CDR1 and CDR2 from the germline V gene are SQVTM and ANQGSEA. V was clipped by 1 base and J by 5 bases, with 6 bases between them. The CDR3 covers 12 residues. CDR3 region: CSVEGEDQPQHF. CDR3 sequence (DNA): TGCAGCGTTGAAGGGGAGGATCAGCCCCAGCATTTT.

The V call is TRBV9, the J call TRBJ2-3; no reliable D call. CDR3 length: 14 residues. Germline CDR1 reads SGDLS; CDR2 reads YYNGEE. With 1 base removed from V and 0 bases from J, the gap between germline ends came to 6 bases. CDR3 sequence (DNA): TGTGCCAGCAGCGTAACACGAAGCACAGATACGCAGTATTTT. Protein: CASSVTRSTDTQYF.

The rearrangement uses TRBV20-1 and TRBJ2-5; D could derive from TRBD1 or TRBD2 (5 bases each). The germline CDR1 and CDR2 sequences are DFQATT and SNEGSKA (reference sequence). With 3 bases removed from V and 5 bases from J, the gap between germline ends came to 16 bases. The CDR3 length is 14 residues. CDR3 in amino acids: CSARTGTTQETQYF. DNA of the CDR3: TGCAGTGCTAGGACCGGGACCACCCAGGAGACCCAGTACTTC.

This clonotype was observed a few times. The V gene is TRBV4-1, the J gene TRBJ2-5, with a weak D call TRBD2 (5 bases). V was shortened by 0 bases and J by 5 bases, with 13 bases between the two germline ends. CDR1 and CDR2 (germline): MGHRA, YSYEKL. The length of the CDR3 is 15 residues. CDR3 in amino acids: CASSQDGLAQETQYF. The CDR3 DNA is TGCGCCAGCAGCCAAGATGGGCTAGCTCAGGAGACCCAGTACTTC.

This sequence joins TRBV4-2 and TRBJ2-5, with TRBD2 identical over 8 bases. From germline, CDR1 is LGHNA and CDR2 YNFKEQ. Trimming cost V 1 base and J 5 bases; bases outside gene matches: 9. There are 16 residues in the CDR3. The CDR3 DNA is TGTGCCAGCAGCCAAGGACCGGGAGGGGGGGCGGAGACCCAGTACTTC. Residues: CASSQGPGGGAETQYF.

This chain joins TRBV11-2 and TRBJ2-1, with 15 bases aligning to TRBD2. The V segment lost 3 bases and the J segment 10 bases; nucleotides outside the gene matches: 10. CDR1 is SGHAT and CDR2 is FQNNGV in the germline V gene. This CDR3 is built from 17 residues. Written as DNA, the CDR3 is TGTGCCAGCAGCTTGGCCTGGACTAGCGGGAGGGCCAGGGAGCAGTTCTTC. Translating gives CASSLAWTSGRAREQFF.

This clonotype was found once. The germline gene is not matched at one end of the junction; a read error may be the cause. This rearrangement joins TRBV29-1 to TRBJ2-1; D may match TRBD1 or TRBD2 (5 bases each). Germline-derived CDR1 and CDR2 are SQVTM and ANQGSEA. The CDR3 has 12 residues. The CDR3 reads CSAEGYSETAPF. The CDR3, as DNA: TGCAGCGCTGAGGGATATAGCGAGACAGCCCCCTTC.

The gene calls are TRBV7-8 and TRBJ2-1; 7 nucleotides match TRBD2. There are 16 residues in the CDR3. Germline V lookup: CDR1 SGHVS, CDR2 FQNEAQ. The junction had 14 bases not matched to a gene; V was cut back by 2 bases and J by 10 bases. CDR3 loop: CASSLLRTRGLVEQFF. Here the CDR3 DNA reads TGTGCCAGCAGCTTATTGCGGACTAGGGGTCTGGTAGAGCAGTTCTTC.

The V gene is TRBV2, the J gene TRBJ2-6; D is uncertain. Germline V gives CDR1 SNHLY, CDR2 FYNNEI. Trimming took 0 bases from V and 4 from J, leaving 7 bases between them. The CDR3 sequence is 15 residues long. CDR3 loop: CASSEATAGANVLTF. DNA for the CDR3: TGTGCCAGCAGTGAAGCAACAGCAGGGGCCAACGTCCTGACTTTC. The variable domain in full, completed from reference TRBV2 and TRBJ2-6, reads EPEVTQTPSHQVTQMGQEVILRCVPISNHLYFYWYRQILGQKVEFLVSFYNNEISEKSEIFDDQFSVERPDGSNFTLKIRSTKLEDSAMYFCASSEATAGANVLTFGAGSRLTVL.

The chain carries TRBV2 and TRBJ1-2, with TRBD1 as a possible D gene (5 bases). The germline V gene encodes CDR1 SNHLY and CDR2 FYNNEI. Trimming removed 4 bases from V and 3 bases from J, with 15 bases in between. The length of the CDR3 is 15 residues. CDR3 bases: TGTGCCAGCAGTGGTGAGACAGCATTCTACTATGGCTACACCTTC. Amino acids: CASSGETAFYYGYTF.

The V and J genes are TRBV9 and TRBJ2-1; D gene uncertain. Germline loops: CDR1 SGDLS, CDR2 YYNGEE. This CDR3 has 12 residues. Trimming took off 0 bases at V and 8 bases at J, with 6 bases between the two ends. Written as DNA, the CDR3 is TGTGCCAGCAGCGTAGGTCTACATGAGCAGTTCTTC. Its translation: CASSVGLHEQFF.

The gene calls are TRBV5-1 and TRBJ2-1, with D possibly being TRBD2 (5 bases). Deletions cut 4 bases from V and 8 bases from J, with 10 bases between. Germline V CDR1 and CDR2: SGHRS, YFSETQ. This CDR3 comprises 12 residues. CDR3 in DNA: TGCGCCAGCAGCCTCGAGGGAGATGAGCAGTTCTTC. Translation: CASSLEGDEQFF.

This chain links TRBV24-1 with TRBJ2-3, with 8 nucleotides matching TRBD2. Germline trimming cut 4 bases from V and 4 bases from J; bases unmatched to any gene: 18. Per germline, CDR1 KGHDR and CDR2 SFDVKD. CDR3 length: 19 amino acids. DNA for the CDR3: TGTGCCACCAGTGACCCCGGGACTAGAGGGGCAATCTTGTCAGATACGCAGTATTTT. Residues: CATSDPGTRGAILSDTQYF.